This paragraph reports one T cell receptor (beta chain). The germline CDR1 and CDR2 sequences are SGHRS and YFSETQ. The ends were cut back, 0 bases at V and 4 bases at J, with 13 bases in the middle. This CDR3 spans 15 amino acids. This entry is derived from a study of shared clonotypes between healthy human individuals. Libraries were prepared by immunoSEQ multiplex PCR; TCRdb keeps only in-frame clonotypes and omits some of them. The sample consists of under 2,500,000 clones, more than 90% of them appearing once. The receptor's source is a man aged 18-30 years in good health. What was sequenced was naive CD4+ T cells sorted from blood. Subset defined: CD45RA+ positively selected. The rearrangement joins TRBV5-1 to TRBJ1-2; the D is unclear. This CDR3 is CASSLVGGTSYGYTF. DNA of the CDR3: TGCGCCAGCAGCTTGGTAGGCGGTACCTCCTATGGCTACACCTTC.